This passage covers 9 T cell receptor beta chains from one sample sequenced in a study of T cells expressing NK-cell markers. No DNA is given; TCRdb re-called the 5' RACE reads and lists each CDR3 protein once. The table for this sample gives 140,000 or so distinct CDR3 sequences. What was sequenced was blood T cells: a sorted CD56 or NKG2C T cell subset, CD4+ or CD8+ T cells, or bulk PBMC T cells (not recorded which). The receptors were gathered from a man aged 18 to 30 in good health.

V gene TRBV30 combines with J gene TRBJ1-5; TCRdb reports TRBD1, a call that lacks DNA to check it against. Germline CDR1 GTSNPN, CDR2 SVGIG (reference sequence). The CDR3 extends over 11 amino acids. The CDR3 region is CAWSAGGPQHF.

The rearrangement uses TRBV14 and TRBJ2-7; the TCRdb D gene call, TRBD1, has no DNA to confirm it. The CDR3 is 14 residues long. CDR1 SGHDN and CDR2 FVKESK come from the germline V gene. This CDR3 is CASRPTGEIYEQYF.

This sequence joins TRBV5-4 and TRBJ2-5; with no DNA, the TCRdb D assignment of TRBD2 cannot be verified. Germline V gene lookup returns CDR1 SGHNT and CDR2 YYREEE (reference sequence). This CDR3 is built from 17 residues. The CDR3 spells CASSPTLAGVAPETQYF.

This chain connects TRBV29-1 to TRBJ2-7. CDR3 length equals 14 residues. The germline V gene has CDR1 SQVTM and CDR2 ANQGSEA. CDR3: CSVLGVRSSYEQYF.

This chain uses TRBV19 with TRBJ2-5; TCRdb proposes TRBD2, but this gene call is untestable without DNA. CDR3 length: 16 amino acids. Germline lookup yields CDR1 LNHDA and CDR2 SQIVND (reference sequence). The CDR3 region is CASSSWTSGSRETQYF.

This chain uses TRBV29-1 with TRBJ2-4. The CDR3 covers 15 residues. CDR1 is SQVTM, CDR2 ANQGSEA, per germline. The CDR3 reads CSVEDPSEPGTFQYF. The full variable domain, its missing parts supplied by reference TRBV29-1 and TRBJ2-4, is SAVISQKPSRDICQRGTSLTIQCQVDSQVTMMFWYRQQPGQSLTLIATANQGSEATYESGFVIDKFPISRPNLTFSTLTVSNMSPEDSSIYLCSVEDPSEPGTFQYFGAGTRLSVL.

The J gene is TRBJ1-5, the V gene TRBV12-3 or TRBV12-4. The CDR3 consists of 12 residues. The CDR3 loop is CASSLEGQPQHF.

The gene calls are TRBV10-3 and TRBJ2-3. The V gene's germline CDR1 is ENHRY and CDR2 SYGVKD. This CDR3 region has 14 residues. The chain's CDR3 is CAISEGGDADTQYF.

V gene TRBV6-6 combines with J gene TRBJ1-2. Germline lookup yields CDR1 MNHNY and CDR2 SVGAGI (reference sequence). This CDR3 has 13 amino acids. This CDR3 is CASSAGGSYGYTF.